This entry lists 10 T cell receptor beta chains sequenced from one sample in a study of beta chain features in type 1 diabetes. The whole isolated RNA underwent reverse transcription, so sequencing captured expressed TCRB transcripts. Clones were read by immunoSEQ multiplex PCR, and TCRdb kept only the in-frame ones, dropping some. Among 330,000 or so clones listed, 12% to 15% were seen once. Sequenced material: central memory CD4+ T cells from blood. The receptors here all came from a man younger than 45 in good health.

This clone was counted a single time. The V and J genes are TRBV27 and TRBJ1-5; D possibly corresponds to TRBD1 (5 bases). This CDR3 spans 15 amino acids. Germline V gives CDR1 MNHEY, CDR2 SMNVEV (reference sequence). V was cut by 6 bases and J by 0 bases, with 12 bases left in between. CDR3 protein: CASSRVPYSNQPQHF. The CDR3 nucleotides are TGTGCCAGCAGCAGGGTCCCGTATAGCAATCAGCCCCAGCATTTT.

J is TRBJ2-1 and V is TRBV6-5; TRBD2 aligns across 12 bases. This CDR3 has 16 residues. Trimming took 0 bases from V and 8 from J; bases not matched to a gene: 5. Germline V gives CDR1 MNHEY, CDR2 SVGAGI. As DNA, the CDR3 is TGTGCCAGCAGTTACTCCCCTAGCGGGAGGGCGTATGAGCAGTTCTTC. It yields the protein CASSYSPSGRAYEQFF.

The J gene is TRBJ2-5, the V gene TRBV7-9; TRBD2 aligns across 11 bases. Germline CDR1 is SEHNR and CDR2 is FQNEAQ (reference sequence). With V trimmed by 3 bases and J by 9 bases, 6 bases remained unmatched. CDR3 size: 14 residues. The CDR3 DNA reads TGTGCCAGCAGCTTTACTAGCGGGAGTGGGGCCCAGTACTTC. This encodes CASSFTSGSGAQYF.

CDR3 bases: TGTGCCAGCAGCGACAGGGTCAGACAGCCCCAGCATTTT. Its translation is CASSDRVRQPQHF. The chain links TRBV7-2 to TRBJ1-5, with 7 bases lining up with TRBD1. The CDR3 consists of 13 residues. Germline V gene data show CDR1 as SGHTA and CDR2 as FQGNSA. With 5 bases clipped from V and 7 bases from J, the junction kept 5 bases outside the gene matches.

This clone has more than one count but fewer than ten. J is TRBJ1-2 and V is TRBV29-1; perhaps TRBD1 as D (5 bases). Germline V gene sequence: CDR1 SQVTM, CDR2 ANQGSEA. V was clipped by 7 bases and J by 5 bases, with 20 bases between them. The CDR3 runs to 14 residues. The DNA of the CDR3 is TGCAGCGCAACCCCGGCTGGGGGGAGGTATGGCTACACCTTC. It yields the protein CSATPAGGRYGYTF.

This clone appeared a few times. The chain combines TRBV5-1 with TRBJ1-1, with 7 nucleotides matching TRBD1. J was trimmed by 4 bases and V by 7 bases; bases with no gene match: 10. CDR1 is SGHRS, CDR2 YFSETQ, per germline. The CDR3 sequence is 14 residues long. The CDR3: CASGLGQSSTEAFF. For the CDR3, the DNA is TGCGCCAGCGGACTGGGACAGTCGAGCACTGAAGCTTTCTTT.

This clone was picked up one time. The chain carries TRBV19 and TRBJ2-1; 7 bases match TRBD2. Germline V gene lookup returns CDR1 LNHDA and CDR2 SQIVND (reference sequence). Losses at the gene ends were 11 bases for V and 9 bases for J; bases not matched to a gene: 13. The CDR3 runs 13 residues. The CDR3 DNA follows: TGTGCCTGTACCCAGCCCGGGACTATTGAGCAGTTCTTC. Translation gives CACTQPGTIEQFF.

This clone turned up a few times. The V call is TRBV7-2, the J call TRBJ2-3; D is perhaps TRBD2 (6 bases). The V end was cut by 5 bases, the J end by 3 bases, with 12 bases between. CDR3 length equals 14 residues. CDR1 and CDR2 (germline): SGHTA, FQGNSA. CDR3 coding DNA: TGTGCCAGCAGCAAGCGCGGAGGGACAGATACGCAGTATTTT. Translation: CASSKRGGTDTQYF.

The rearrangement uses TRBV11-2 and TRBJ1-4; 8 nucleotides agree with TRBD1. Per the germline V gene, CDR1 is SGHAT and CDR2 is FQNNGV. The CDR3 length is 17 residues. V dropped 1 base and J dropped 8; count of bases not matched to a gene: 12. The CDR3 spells CASSLGRGPVLAEKLFF. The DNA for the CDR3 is TGTGCCAGCAGCTTAGGCAGGGGGCCGGTCTTAGCGGAAAAACTGTTTTTT.

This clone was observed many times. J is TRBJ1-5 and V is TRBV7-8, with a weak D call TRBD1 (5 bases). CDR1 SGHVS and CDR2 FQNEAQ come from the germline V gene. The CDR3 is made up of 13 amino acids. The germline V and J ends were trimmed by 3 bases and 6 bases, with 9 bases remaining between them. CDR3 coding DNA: TGTGCCAGCAGCTTTGACAGTTTTCAGCCCCAGCATTTT. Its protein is CASSFDSFQPQHF.